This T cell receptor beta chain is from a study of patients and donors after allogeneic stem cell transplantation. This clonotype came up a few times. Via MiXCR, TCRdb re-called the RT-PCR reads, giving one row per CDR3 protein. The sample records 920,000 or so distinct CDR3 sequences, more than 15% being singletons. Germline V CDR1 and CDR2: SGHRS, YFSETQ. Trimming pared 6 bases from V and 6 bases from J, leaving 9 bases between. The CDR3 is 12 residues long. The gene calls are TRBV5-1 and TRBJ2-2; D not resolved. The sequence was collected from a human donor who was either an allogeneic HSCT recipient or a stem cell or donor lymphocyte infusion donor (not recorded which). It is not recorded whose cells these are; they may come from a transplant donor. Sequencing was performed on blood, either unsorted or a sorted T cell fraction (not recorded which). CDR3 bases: TGCGCCAGCACAGTTAGCTCCGGGGAGCTGTTTTTT. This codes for CASTVSSGELFF.